This is a list of T cell receptor beta chains from one sample in a study of Graves' ophthalmopathy and Graves' hyperthyroidism. TCRdb reprocessed the multiplex PCR reads with MiXCR, giving one entry per CDR3 protein. The sample carries about 340,000 distinct CDR3 sequences, 17% recorded once. Input material: peripheral blood. These receptors originate from an adult man with Graves' ophthalmopathy. Each CDR3 is given with its conserved first and last residue. Fields, in order: V gene, clone size, J gene, D gene, CDR3 DNA, CDR3 protein. A D gene is named only where the DNA matches it firmly. Clone size is not always given. Where it is, it says once, few, many or a class for expanded clones.

>TRBV11-2|many|TRBJ2-7|TRBD2
TGTGCCAGCAGCTTAAGGGTAGCGGGAGGGGTTTACGAGCAGTGCTTC
CASSLRVAGGVYEQCF
>TRBV13|many|TRBJ2-7|NA
TGTGCCAGCAGCTTCTCCCGGGGTGAGCAGTACTTC
CASSFSRGEQYF
>TRBV6-5|many|TRBJ1-5|TRBD1
TGTGCCAGCAGTAGGGACAGGGGTACAGACCAGCCCCAGCATTTT
CASSRDRGTDQPQHF
>TRBV5-1|many|TRBJ1-1|NA
TGCGCCAGCAGCTGGGGCGGATGGGGGAACACTGAAGCTTTCTTT
CASSWGGWGNTEAFF
>TRBV15|many|TRBJ2-5|NA
TGTGCCACCAGCATTTGGCCCGGCCAAGAGACCCAGTACTTC
CATSIWPGQETQYF
>TRBV6-1|many|TRBJ2-7|TRBD1
TGTGCCAGCAGCTTTGAAGACAGGGGGCCCTACGAGCAGTACTTC
CASSFEDRGPYEQYF
>TRBV30|many|TRBJ1-5|NA
TGTGCCTGGAGTGATATGCCCAATCAGCCCCAGCATTTT
CAWSDMPNQPQHF
>TRBV20-1|many|TRBJ2-3|NA
TGCAGTGCTAGAGATTTGGGCACAGATACGCAGTATTTT
CSARDLGTDTQYF
>TRBV6-2/TRBV6-3|NA|TRBJ2-1|TRBD2
TGTGCCGGCAGCGGGGGGCCGTACCAAGAGACCCAGTTCTTC
CAGSGGPYQETQFF
>TRBV6-1|many|TRBJ2-2|TRBD1
TGTGCCAGCAGCCAGGGACAGTCAAGAAGGACCGGGGAGCTGTTTTTT
CASSQGQSRRTGELFF
>TRBV20-1|few|TRBJ2-1|NA
TGCAGTGCTAGATCCTCAACTACAGGGTCCGATGAGCAGTTCTTC
CSARSSTTGSDEQFF
>TRBV10-3|NA|TRBJ1-2|TRBD1
TGTGCCATCAGCAGGGGACAGGGGGCTTCTACTAACTATGGCTACACCTTC
CAISRGQGASTNYGYTF
>TRBV28|many|TRBJ1-5|NA
TGTGCCAGCAGTCCTCGGACAAGTAATCAGCCCCAGCATTTT
CASSPRTSNQPQHF
>TRBV7-2|once|TRBJ2-5|NA
TGTGCCAGCAGCATGACACCGGCGGAGCAGACCCAGTACTTC
CASSMTPAEQTQYF
>TRBV11-2|NA|TRBJ1-6|TRBD1
TGTGCCAGCAGCCTAGATTTTTGGGGGACAGGAGGTTCACCCCTCCACTTT
CASSLDFWGTGGSPLHF
>TRBV6-1|NA|TRBJ1-5|NA
TGTGCCAGCAGTGCCTCCGGGACGCAGGGTCAGCCCCAGCATTTT
CASSASGTQGQPQHF
>TRBV6-1|NA|TRBJ1-2|NA
TGTGCCAGCAGTGATACGGGTGCCTCAATCTATGGCTACACCTTC
CASSDTGASIYGYTF
>TRBV30|NA|TRBJ1-6|NA
TGTGCCTGGACTACTACCAATTCACCCCTCCACTTT
CAWTTTNSPLHF
>TRBV7-8|many|TRBJ1-1|NA
TGTGCCAGCAGCTTATATCAGAACACTGAAGCTTTCTTT
CASSLYQNTEAFF
>TRBV4-2|many|TRBJ2-2|TRBD2
TGTGCCAGCAGCCCCGAACAGGGAGCGGGGGGGAACACCGGGGAGCTGTTTTTT
CASSPEQGAGGNTGELFF
>TRBV30|many|TRBJ1-2|NA
TGTGCCTGGAGTGTACAGGGTGGCGGCGGCTACACCTTC
CAWSVQGGGGYTF
>TRBV20-1|many|TRBJ1-2|NA
TGCAGTGCAAACAGGGTTTCCTATGGCTACACCTTC
CSANRVSYGYTF
>TRBV6-1|many|TRBJ1-2|TRBD1
TGTGCCAGCAGAGAACAGGGGCGAGTAAGGATAAACTATGGCTACACCTTC
CASREQGRVRINYGYTF
>TRBV7-9|many|TRBJ1-2|NA
TGTGCCAGCAGCGCACTGGGGGCAGCCAAGGATGGTTACACCTTC
CASSALGAAKDGYTF
>TRBV19|many|TRBJ2-7|TRBD1
TGTGCCAGTACCCCCGGGACAGGGGGCGGATACGAGCAGTACTTC
CASTPGTGGGYEQYF
>TRBV19|many|TRBJ2-6|NA
TGTGCCAGTAGTATGGAGGGCCCCGGGGCCAACGTCCTGACTTTC
CASSMEGPGANVLTF
>TRBV6-2/TRBV6-3|NA|TRBJ1-2|TRBD1
TGTGCCAGCAGTCAGCCGGGACAGGGCTACTATGGCTACACCTTC
CASSQPGQGYYGYTF
>TRBV7-6|many|TRBJ2-5|TRBD2
TGTGCCAGCAGCTTCAGCGGGAGGGCTGAGACCCAGTACTTC
CASSFSGRAETQYF
>TRBV7-3|many|TRBJ2-7|NA
TGTGCCAGCAGCCCCGTTGGGGGATCCTACGAGCAGTACTTC
CASSPVGGSYEQYF
>TRBV24-1|many|TRBJ2-2|NA
TGTGCCACCAGTGGATCCAGGTTGACCGGGGAGCTGTTTTTT
CATSGSRLTGELFF
>TRBV20-1|many|TRBJ1-1|TRBD1
TGCAGTGCGACCCTCACAGGGGGGCTGAACACTGAAGCTTTCTTT
CSATLTGGLNTEAFF
>TRBV28|many|TRBJ2-7|TRBD1
TGTGCCAGCAGTTTAGGGGGCAGGGGGCCAGAGGCGCCAGCCTACGAGCAGTACTTC
CASSLGGRGPEAPAYEQYF
>TRBV6-2/TRBV6-3|many|TRBJ1-2|TRBD1
TGTGCCAGCAGACCAGGGGGTGGCGGCTACACCTTC
CASRPGGGGYTF
>TRBV5-1|many|TRBJ1-5|NA
TGCGCCAGCAGCTTACAGGGCAGTCAGCCCCAGCATTTT
CASSLQGSQPQHF
>TRBV7-9|many|TRBJ2-7|NA
TGTGCCAGCAGCTCCCGGGAGAGCTACGAGCAGTACTTC
CASSSRESYEQYF
>TRBV6-2/TRBV6-3|many|TRBJ1-2|TRBD1
TGTGCCAGCAGTTACTTCGTGGACAGGGATCGCTACACCTTC
CASSYFVDRDRYTF
>TRBV12-3/TRBV12-4|many|TRBJ2-7|NA
TGTGCCAGCAGTCCGAGAGGGGGAATCACCTACGAGCAGTACTTC
CASSPRGGITYEQYF
>TRBV19|many|TRBJ2-7|NA
TGTGCCAGTAGTAAGGGGGTCACCTACGAGCAGTACTTC
CASSKGVTYEQYF
>TRBV18|many|TRBJ1-2|NA
TGTGCCAGCTCCTCAGACAGGACTAACTATGGCTACACCTTC
CASSSDRTNYGYTF
>TRBV11-3|many|TRBJ1-1|NA
TGTGCCAGCAGCTTAGGGGGTCAATGGAACACTGAAGCTTTCTTT
CASSLGGQWNTEAFF
>TRBV6-2/TRBV6-3|many|TRBJ1-2|NA
TGTGCCAGCAGTTACGCCGGAACCTATGGCTACACCTTC
CASSYAGTYGYTF
>TRBV11-2|NA|TRBJ2-5|NA
TGTGCCAGCAGCCCGATTGCAGGGGGGAAGACCCAGTACTTC
CASSPIAGGKTQYF
>TRBV19|many|TRBJ1-6|NA
TGTGCCAGTAGTATGCGGGGTACCGATTCACCCCTCCACTTT
CASSMRGTDSPLHF
>TRBV6-1|few|TRBJ1-1|TRBD1
TGTGCCAGCAACCGAGGACAGGGATACACTGAAGCTTTCTTT
CASNRGQGYTEAFF
>TRBV18|many|TRBJ2-5|TRBD2
TGTGCCAGCTCACCAACGGGACGGTCACAGCGGGGGGCTGAGACCCAGTACTTC
CASSPTGRSQRGAETQYF
>TRBV7-6|many|TRBJ2-5|TRBD2
TGTGCCAGCAGCCTCCGGGGCGGGGGCCAAGAGACCCAGTACTTC
CASSLRGGGQETQYF